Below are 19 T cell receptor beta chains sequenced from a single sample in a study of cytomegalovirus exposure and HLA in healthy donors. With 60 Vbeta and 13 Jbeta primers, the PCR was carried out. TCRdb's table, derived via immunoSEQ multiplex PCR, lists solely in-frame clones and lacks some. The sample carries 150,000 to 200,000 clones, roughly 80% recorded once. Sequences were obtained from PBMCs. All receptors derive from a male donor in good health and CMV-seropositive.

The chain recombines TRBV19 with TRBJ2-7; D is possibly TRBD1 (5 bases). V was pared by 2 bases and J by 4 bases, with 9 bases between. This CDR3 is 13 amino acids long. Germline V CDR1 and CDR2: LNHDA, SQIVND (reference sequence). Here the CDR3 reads CASSIIQGYEQYF. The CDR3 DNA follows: TGTGCCAGTAGTATAATCCAGGGTTACGAGCAGTACTTC.

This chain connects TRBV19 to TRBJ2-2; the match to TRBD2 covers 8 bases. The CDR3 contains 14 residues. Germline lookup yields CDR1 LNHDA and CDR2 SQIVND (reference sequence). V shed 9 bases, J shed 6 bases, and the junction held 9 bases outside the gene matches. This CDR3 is CASLQGGGSGELFF. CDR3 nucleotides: TGTGCCAGCCTCCAAGGCGGGGGGTCCGGGGAGCTGTTTTTT.

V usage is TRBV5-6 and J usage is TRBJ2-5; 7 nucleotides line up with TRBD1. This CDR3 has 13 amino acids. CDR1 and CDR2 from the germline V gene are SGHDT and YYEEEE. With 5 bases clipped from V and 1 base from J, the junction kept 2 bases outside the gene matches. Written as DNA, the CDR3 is TGTGCCAGCAGGCCAGGGGGCCAAGAGACCCAGTACTTC. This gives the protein CASRPGGQETQYF.

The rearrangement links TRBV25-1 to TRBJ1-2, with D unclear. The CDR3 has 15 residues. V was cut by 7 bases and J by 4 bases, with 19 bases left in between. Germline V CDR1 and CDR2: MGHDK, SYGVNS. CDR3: CASIGRKVEGYGYTF. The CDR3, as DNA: TGTGCCAGCATCGGGAGGAAAGTGGAAGGCTATGGCTACACCTTC.

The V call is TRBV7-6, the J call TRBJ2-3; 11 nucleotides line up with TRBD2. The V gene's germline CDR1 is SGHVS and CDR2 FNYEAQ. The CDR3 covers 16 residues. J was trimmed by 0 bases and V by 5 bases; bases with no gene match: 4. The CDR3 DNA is TGTGCCAGCAGCCCTGGGACTAGCGGTAGCACAGATACGCAGTATTTT. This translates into CASSPGTSGSTDTQYF.

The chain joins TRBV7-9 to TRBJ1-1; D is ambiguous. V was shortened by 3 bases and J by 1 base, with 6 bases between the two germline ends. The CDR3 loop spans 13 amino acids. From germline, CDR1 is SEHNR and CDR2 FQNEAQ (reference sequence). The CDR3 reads CASSFAANTEAFF. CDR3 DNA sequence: TGTGCCAGCAGCTTTGCGGCGAACACTGAAGCTTTCTTT. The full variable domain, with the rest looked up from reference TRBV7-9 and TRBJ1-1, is DTGVSQNPRHKITKRGQNVTFRCDPISEHNRLYWYRQTLGQGPEFLTYFQNEAQLEKSRLLSDRFSAERPKGSFSTLEIQRTEQGDSAMYLCASSFAANTEAFFGQGTRLTVV.

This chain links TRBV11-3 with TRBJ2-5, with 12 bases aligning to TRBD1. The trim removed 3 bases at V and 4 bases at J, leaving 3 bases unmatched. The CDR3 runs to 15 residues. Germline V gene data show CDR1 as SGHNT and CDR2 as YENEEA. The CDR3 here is CASSFGTGGVETQYF. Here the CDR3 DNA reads TGTGCCAGCAGCTTCGGGACAGGGGGCGTAGAGACCCAGTACTTC. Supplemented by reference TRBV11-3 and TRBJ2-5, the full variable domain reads EAGVVQSPRYKIIEKKQPVAFWCNPISGHNTLYWYLQNLGQGPELLIRYENEEAVDDSQLPKDRFSAERLKGVDSTLKIQPAELGDSAVYLCASSFGTGGVETQYFGPGTRLLVL.

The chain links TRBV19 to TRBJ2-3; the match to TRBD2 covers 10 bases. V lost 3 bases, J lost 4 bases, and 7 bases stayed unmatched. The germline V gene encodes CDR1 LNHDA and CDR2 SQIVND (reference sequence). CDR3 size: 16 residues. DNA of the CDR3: TGTGCCAGTAGTATGTCAGCGGGAGGGCCGTCAGATACGCAGTATTTT. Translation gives CASSMSAGGPSDTQYF.

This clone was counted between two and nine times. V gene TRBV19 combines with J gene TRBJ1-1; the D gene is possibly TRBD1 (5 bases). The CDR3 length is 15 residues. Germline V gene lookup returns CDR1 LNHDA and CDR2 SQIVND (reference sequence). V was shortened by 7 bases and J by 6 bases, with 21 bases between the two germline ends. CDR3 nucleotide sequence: TGTGCCAGTAAGGGTAAGGGGCCCCGTAGGGCTGAAGCTTTCTTT. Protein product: CASKGKGPRRAEAFF.

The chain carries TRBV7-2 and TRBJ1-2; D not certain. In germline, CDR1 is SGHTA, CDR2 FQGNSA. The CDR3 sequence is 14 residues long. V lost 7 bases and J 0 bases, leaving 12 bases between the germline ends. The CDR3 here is CASTSPPANYGYTF. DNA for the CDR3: TGTGCCAGCACGTCCCCTCCGGCTAACTATGGCTACACCTTC.

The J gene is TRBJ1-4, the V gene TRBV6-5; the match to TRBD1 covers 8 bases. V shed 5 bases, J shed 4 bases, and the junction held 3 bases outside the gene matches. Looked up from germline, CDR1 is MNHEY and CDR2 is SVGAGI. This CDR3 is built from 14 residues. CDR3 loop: CASSVRGRNEKLFF. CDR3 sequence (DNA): TGTGCCAGCAGTGTCAGGGGGCGTAATGAAAAACTGTTTTTT.

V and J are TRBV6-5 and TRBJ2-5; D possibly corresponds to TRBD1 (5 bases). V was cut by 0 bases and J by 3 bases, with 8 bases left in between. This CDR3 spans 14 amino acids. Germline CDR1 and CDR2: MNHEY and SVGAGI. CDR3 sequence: CASSYSGQEETQYF. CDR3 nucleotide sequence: TGTGCCAGCAGTTACTCGGGGCAGGAAGAGACCCAGTACTTC.

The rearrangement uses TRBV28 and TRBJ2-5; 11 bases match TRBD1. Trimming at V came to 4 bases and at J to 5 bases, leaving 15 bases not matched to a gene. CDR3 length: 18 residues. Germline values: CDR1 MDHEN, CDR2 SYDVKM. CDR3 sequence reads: CASSSLFRDRGNRETQYF. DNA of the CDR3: TGTGCCAGCAGTTCCCTATTCCGGGACAGGGGGAATAGGGAGACCCAGTACTTC.

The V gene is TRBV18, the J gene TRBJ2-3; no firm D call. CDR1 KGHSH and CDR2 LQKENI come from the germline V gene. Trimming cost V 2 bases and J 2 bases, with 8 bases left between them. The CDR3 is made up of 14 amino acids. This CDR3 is CASSPIADTDTQYF. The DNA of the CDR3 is TGTGCCAGCTCACCAATCGCAGACACAGATACGCAGTATTTT.

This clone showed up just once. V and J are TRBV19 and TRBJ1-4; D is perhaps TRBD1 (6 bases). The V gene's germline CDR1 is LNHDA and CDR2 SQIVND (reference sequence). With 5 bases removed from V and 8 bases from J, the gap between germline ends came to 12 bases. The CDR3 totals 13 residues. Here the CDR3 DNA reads TGTGCCAGTAGTTCCGGGACACTCGAAAAACTGTTTTTT. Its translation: CASSSGTLEKLFF.

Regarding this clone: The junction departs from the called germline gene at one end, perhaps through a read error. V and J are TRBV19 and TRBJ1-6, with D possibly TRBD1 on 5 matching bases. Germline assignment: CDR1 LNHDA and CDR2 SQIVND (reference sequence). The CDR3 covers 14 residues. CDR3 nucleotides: TGTGCCGGTAGGCCAACCCCAGGGAATTCACCCCTCCACTTT. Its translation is CAGRPTPGNSPLHF.

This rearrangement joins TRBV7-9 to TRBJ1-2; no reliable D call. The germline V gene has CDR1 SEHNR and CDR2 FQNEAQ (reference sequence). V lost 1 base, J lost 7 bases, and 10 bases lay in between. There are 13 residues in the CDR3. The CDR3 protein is CASSLVSSLGYTF. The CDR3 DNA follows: TGTGCCAGCAGCTTAGTGAGTTCTCTTGGCTACACCTTC. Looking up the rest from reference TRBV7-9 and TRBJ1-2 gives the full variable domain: DTGVSQNPRHKITKRGQNVTFRCDPISEHNRLYWYRQTLGQGPEFLTYFQNEAQLEKSRLLSDRFSAERPKGSFSTLEIQRTEQGDSAMYLCASSLVSSLGYTFGSGTRLTVV.

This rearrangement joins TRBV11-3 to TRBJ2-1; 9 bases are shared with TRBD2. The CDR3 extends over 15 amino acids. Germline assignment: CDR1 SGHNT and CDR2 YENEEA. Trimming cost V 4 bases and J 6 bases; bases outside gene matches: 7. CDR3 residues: CASSSISGSGNEQFF. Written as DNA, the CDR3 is TGTGCCAGCAGCTCAATTAGCGGGAGTGGCAATGAGCAGTTCTTC.

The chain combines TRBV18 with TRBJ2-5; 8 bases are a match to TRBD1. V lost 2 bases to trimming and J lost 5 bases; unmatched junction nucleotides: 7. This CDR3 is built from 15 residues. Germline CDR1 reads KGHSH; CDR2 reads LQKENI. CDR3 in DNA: TGTGCCAGCTCACCAACGAGGACAGGGTTGGAGACCCAGTACTTC. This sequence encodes CASSPTRTGLETQYF.